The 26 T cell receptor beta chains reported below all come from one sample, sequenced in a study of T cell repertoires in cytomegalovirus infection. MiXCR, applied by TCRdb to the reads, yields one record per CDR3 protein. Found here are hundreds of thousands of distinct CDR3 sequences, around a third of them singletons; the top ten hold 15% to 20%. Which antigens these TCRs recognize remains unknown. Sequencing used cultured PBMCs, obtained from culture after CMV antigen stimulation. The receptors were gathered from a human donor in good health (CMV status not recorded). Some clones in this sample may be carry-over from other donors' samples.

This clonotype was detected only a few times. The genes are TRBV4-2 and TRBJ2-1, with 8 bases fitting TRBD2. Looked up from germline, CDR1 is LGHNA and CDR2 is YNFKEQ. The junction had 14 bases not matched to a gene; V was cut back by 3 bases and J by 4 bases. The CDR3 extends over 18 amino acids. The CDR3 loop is CASSQGTSGSGTYNEQFF. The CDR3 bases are TGTGCCAGCAGCCAGGGGACTTCGGGTAGCGGGACTTACAATGAGCAGTTCTTC.

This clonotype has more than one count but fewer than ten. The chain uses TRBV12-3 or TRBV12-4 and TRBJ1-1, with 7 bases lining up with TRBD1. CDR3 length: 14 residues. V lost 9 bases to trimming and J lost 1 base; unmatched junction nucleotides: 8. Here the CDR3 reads CASSPGQRNTEAFF. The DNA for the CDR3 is TGTGCCAGTAGTCCGGGACAGAGGAACACTGAAGCTTTCTTT.

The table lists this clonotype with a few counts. CDR3 DNA sequence: TGTGCCAGCAGTGAACAAGATCATGGCTACACCTTC. This codes for CASSEQDHGYTF. The V and J genes are TRBV6-1 and TRBJ1-2; D is undetermined. Deletions cut 2 bases from V and 6 bases from J, with 7 bases between. There are 12 residues in the CDR3. Germline V gene data show CDR1 as MNHNS and CDR2 as SASEGT.

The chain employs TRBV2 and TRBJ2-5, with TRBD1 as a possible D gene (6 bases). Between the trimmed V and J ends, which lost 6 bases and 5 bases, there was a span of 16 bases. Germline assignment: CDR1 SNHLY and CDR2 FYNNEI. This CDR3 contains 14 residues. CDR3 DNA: TGTGCCAGCAGCAGTAAACAGGGAAGGGAGACCCAGTACTTC. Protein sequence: CASSSKQGRETQYF. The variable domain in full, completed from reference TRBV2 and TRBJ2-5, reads EPEVTQTPSHQVTQMGQEVILRCVPISNHLYFYWYRQILGQKVEFLVSFYNNEISEKSEIFDDQFSVERPDGSNFTLKIRSTKLEDSAMYFCASSSKQGRETQYFGPGTRLLVL.

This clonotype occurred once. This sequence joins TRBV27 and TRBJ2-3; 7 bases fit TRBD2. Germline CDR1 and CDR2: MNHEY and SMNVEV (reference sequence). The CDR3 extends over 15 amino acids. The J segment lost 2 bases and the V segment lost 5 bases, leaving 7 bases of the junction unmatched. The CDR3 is CASSTPAGTTDTQYF. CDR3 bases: TGTGCCAGCAGTACGCCAGCGGGAACCACAGATACGCAGTATTTT.

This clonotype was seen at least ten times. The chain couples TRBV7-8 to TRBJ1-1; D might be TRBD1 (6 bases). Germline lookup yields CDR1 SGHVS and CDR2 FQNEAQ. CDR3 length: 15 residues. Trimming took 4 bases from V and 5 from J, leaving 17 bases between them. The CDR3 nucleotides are TGTGCCAGCAGCTCACGTTTACAGGGTGATACTGAAGCTTTCTTT. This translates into CASSSRLQGDTEAFF.

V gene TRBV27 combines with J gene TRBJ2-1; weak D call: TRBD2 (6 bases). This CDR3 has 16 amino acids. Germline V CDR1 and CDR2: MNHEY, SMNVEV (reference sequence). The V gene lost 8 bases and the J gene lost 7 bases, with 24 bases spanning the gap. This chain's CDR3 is CASRGRTRWLANEQFF. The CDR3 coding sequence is TGTGCCAGCCGTGGAAGGACACGTTGGCTAGCGAATGAGCAGTTCTTC.

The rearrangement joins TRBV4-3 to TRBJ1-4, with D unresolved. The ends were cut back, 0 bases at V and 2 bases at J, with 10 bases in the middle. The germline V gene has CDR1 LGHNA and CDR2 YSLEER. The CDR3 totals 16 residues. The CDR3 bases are TGCGCCAGCAGCCAAGATTTGGGCTGGACTAATGAAAAACTGTTTTTT. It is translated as CASSQDLGWTNEKLFF.

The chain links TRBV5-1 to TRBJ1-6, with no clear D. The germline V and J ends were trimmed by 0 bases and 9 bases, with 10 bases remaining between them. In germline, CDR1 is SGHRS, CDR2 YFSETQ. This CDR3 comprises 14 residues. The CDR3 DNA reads TGCGCCAGCAGCTTGGCCATTAGAAGTTCACCCCTCCACTTT. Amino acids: CASSLAIRSSPLHF.

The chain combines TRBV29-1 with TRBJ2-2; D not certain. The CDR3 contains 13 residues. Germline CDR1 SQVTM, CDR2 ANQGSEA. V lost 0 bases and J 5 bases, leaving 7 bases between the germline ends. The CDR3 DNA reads TGCAGCGTTGAAGATCCCACAACCGGGGAGCTGTTTTTT. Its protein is CSVEDPTTGELFF.

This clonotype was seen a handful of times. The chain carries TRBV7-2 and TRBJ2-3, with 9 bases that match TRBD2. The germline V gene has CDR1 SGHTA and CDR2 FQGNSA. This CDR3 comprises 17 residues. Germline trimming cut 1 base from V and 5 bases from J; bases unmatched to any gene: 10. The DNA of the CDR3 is TGTGCCAGCAGCTTAGACTATAGCGGGAGATGGTTAGATACGCAGTATTTT. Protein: CASSLDYSGRWLDTQYF.

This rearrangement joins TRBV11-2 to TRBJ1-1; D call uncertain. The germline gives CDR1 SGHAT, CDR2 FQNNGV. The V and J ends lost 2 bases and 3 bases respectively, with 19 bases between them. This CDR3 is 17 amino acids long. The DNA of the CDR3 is TGTGCCAGCAGCTTAAGTAGGGCGTGGAGTGGGGACACTGAAGCTTTCTTT. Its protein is CASSLSRAWSGDTEAFF.

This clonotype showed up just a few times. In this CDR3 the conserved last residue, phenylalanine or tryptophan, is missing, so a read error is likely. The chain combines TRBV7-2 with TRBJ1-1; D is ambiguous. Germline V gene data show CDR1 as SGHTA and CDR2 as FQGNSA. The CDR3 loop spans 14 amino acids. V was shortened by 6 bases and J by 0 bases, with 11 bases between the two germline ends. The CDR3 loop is CASRPGPLNTEAFL. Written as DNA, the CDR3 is TGTGCCAGCAGACCCGGGCCCCTGAACACTGAAGCTTTCCTT.

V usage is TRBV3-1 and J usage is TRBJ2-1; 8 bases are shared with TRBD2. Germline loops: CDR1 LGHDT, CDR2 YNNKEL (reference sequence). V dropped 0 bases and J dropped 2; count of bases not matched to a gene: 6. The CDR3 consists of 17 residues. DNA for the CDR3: TGTGCCAGCAGCCAAGATATGACGGGAGGGCCCTACAATGAGCAGTTCTTC. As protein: CASSQDMTGGPYNEQFF.

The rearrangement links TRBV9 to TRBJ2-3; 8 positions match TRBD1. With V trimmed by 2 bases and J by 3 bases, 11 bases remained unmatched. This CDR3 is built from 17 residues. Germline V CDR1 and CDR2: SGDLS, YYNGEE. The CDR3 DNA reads TGTGCCAGCAGCGTCGAGCCAACAGGGGGTTTGACAGATACGCAGTATTTT. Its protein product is CASSVEPTGGLTDTQYF. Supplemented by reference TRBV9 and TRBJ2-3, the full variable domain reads DSGVTQTPKHLITATGQRVTLRCSPRSGDLSVYWYQQSLDQGLQFLIQYYNGEERAKGNILERFSAQQFPDLHSELNLSSLELGDSALYFCASSVEPTGGLTDTQYFGPGTRLTVL.

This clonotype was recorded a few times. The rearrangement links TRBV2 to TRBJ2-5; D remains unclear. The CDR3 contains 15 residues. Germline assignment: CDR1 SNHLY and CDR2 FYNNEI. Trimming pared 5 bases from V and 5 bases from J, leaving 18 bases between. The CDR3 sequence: CASSRTHQRMETQYF. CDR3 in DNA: TGTGCCAGCAGTCGAACACACCAAAGAATGGAGACCCAGTACTTC.

The CDR3 loop reads CASSLETGVGANVLTF. CDR3 coding DNA: TGTGCCAGCAGCTTAGAGACAGGGGTCGGGGCCAACGTCCTGACTTTC. V gene TRBV7-2 combines with J gene TRBJ2-6, with 8 nucleotides matching TRBD1. The CDR3 consists of 16 residues. The V gene's germline CDR1 is SGHTA and CDR2 FQGNSA. With V trimmed by 1 base and J by 4 bases, 3 bases remained unmatched.

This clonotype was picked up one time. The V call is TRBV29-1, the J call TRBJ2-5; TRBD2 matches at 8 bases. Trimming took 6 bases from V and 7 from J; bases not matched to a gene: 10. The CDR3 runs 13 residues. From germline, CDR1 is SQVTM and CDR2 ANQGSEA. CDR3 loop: CSVDYVREGTQYF. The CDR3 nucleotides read TGCAGCGTAGACTATGTACGGGAGGGGACCCAGTACTTC.

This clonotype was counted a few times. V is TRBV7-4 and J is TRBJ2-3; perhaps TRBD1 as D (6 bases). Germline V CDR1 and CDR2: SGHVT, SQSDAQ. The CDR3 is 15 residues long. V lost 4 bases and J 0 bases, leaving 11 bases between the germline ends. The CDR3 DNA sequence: TGTGCCAGCAGCTCCTCGGGACAAAGCACAGATACGCAGTATTTT. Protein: CASSSSGQSTDTQYF.

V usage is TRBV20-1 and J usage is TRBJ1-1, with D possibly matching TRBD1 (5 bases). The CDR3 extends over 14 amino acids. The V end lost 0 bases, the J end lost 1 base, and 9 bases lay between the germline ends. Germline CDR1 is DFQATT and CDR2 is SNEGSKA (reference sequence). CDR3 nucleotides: TGCAGTGCTAGAGATCCGGGACCGAACACTGAAGCTTTCTTT. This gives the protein CSARDPGPNTEAFF.

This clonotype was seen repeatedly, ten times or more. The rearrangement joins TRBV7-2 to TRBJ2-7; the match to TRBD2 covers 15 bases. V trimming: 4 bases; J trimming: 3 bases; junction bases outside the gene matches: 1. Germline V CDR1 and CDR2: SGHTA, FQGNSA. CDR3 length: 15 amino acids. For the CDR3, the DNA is TGTGCCAGCAGCTCGGGACTAGCGGGGGGCTACGAGCAGTACTTC. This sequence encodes CASSSGLAGGYEQYF.

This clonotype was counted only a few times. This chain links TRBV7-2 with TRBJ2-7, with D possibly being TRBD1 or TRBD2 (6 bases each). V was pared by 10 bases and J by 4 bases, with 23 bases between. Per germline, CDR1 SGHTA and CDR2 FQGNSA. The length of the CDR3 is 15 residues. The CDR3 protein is CAISGLDRGPYEQYF. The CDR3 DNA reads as TGTGCCATATCGGGGCTCGACCGGGGGCCATACGAGCAGTACTTC.

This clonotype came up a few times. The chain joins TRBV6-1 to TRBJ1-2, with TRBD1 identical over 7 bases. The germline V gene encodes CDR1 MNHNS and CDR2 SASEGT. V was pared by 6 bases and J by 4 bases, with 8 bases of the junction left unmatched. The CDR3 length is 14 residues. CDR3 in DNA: TGTGCCAGCAGGGAACCAGACAGGGCCTATGGCTACACCTTC. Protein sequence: CASREPDRAYGYTF.

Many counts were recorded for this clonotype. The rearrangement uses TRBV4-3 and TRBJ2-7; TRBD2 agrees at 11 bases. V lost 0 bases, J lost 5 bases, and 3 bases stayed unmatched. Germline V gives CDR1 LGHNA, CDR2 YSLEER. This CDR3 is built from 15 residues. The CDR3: CASSQDPSGRNEQYF. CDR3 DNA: TGCGCCAGCAGCCAAGATCCTAGCGGGAGGAACGAGCAGTACTTC.

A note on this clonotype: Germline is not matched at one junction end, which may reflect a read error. The CDR3 reads CSSSLDQERQGYTF. The CDR3 bases are TGTTCCAGCAGCTTGGACCAGGAGCGACAGGGCTACACCTTC. The chain employs TRBV7-2 and TRBJ1-2, with D possibly being TRBD1 (5 bases). This CDR3 is built from 14 residues. CDR1 is SGHTA and CDR2 is FQGNSA in the germline V gene.

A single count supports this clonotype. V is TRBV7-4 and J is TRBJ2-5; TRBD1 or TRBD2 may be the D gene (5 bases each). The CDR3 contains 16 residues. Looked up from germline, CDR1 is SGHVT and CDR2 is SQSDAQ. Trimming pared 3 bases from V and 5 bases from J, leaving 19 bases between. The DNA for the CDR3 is TGTGCCAGCAGCTTTGGGGGTTGGGGCACCCGGGAGACCCAGTACTTC. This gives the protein CASSFGGWGTRETQYF.